The following is a TCR beta chain sequence with its context. Trimming left V 3 bases short and J 6 bases short, with 14 bases between. Per germline, CDR1 SNHLY and CDR2 FYNNEI. The CDR3 is made up of 14 amino acids. The data stem from a study of control samples from healthy donors and cancer patients. The data were produced by immunoSEQ multiplex PCR, yet TCRdb's version contains in-frame clones alone and is incomplete. The table includes roughly 130,000 clones, about 93% detected once. The receptor comes from a young man in good health. The chain has TRBV2 and TRBJ2-5; D is unclear. The specimen sequenced was blood. The CDR3 nucleotides read TGTGCCAGCAGTGATTCTCCTCCTACGAAGACCCAGTACTTC. Its translation is CASSDSPPTKTQYF.